The source of this T cell receptor beta chain is a study of blood T cells in healthy people across ages. General observations from the study: Roughly linear age-related decline in beta diversity appeared, significant by age approximately 41.

V lost 4 bases, J lost 10 bases, and 11 bases stayed unmatched. Per the germline V gene, CDR1 is LGHDT and CDR2 is YNNKEL (reference sequence). The CDR3 consists of 15 residues. PCR was performed a second time for roughly 6 to 12 cycles using a sample-barcoded 5' primer and a J-beta primer mix. TCRdb reanalysed the 5' RACE reads using MiXCR and keeps one entry per CDR3 protein. The data contain 750,000 or so distinct CDR3 sequences, around a quarter of them singletons. This clonotype has just a few counts. The antigen is undetermined. The data also belong to a second study, concerning T cells of mothers and their children. In that study: Every mother produced more than 9.5 million TCR beta CDR3 reads, whereas every child provided 2.5 million to 3 million. Microchimeric T cell clones that persisted were not detected.

The chain combines TRBV3-1 with TRBJ2-1, with TRBD2 matching 9 bases. This TCR was recovered from a boy between 10 and 17 years old in good health. The sequenced material came from blood. This chain's CDR3 is CASSPIAGEITEQFF. The CDR3 DNA sequence: TGTGCCAGCAGCCCTATAGCGGGAGAGATCACAGAGCAGTTCTTC.